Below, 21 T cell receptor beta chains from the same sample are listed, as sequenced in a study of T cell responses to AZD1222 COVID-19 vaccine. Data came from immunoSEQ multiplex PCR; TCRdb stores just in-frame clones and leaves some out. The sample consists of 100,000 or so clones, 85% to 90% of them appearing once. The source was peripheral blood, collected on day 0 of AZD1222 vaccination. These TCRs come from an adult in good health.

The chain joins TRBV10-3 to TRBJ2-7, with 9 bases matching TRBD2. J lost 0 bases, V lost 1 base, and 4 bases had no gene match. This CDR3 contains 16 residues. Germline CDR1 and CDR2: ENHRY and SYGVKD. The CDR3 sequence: CAISEYSSGSSYEQYF. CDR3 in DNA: TGTGCCATCAGTGAGTACAGTAGCGGGAGCTCCTACGAGCAGTACTTC.

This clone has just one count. Here the CDR3 DNA reads TGTGCCAGCAGCACCTGGACAGATAATTCACCCCTCCACTTT. This encodes CASSTWTDNSPLHF. The chain uses TRBV7-8 and TRBJ1-6, with D maybe TRBD1 (6 bases). The germline V and J ends were trimmed by 5 bases and 5 bases, with 10 bases remaining between them. Germline values: CDR1 SGHVS, CDR2 FQNEAQ. This CDR3 is built from 14 residues.

The CDR3 reads CASSPGTDSGNTIYF. The CDR3 bases are TGTGCCAGTAGCCCCGGGACGGACTCTGGAAACACCATATATTTT. V gene TRBV19 combines with J gene TRBJ1-3, with D perhaps matching TRBD1 (5 bases). Trimming shortened V by 6 bases and J by 0 bases, and 12 bases separated the two germline ends. CDR3 size: 15 residues. CDR1 is LNHDA, CDR2 SQIVND, per germline (reference sequence).

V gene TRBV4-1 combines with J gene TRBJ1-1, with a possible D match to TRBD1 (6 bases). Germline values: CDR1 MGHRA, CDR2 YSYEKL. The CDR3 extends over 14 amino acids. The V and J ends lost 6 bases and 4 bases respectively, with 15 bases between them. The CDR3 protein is CASSQSGARTEAFF. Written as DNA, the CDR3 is TGCGCCAGCAGTCAGTCGGGGGCGCGCACTGAAGCTTTCTTT.

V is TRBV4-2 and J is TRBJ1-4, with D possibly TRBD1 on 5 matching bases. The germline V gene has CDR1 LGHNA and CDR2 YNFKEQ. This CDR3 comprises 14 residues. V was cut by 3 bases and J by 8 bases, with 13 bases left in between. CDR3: CASSQGQRGEKLFF. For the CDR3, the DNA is TGTGCCAGCAGCCAGGGGCAGCGAGGGGAAAAACTGTTTTTT.

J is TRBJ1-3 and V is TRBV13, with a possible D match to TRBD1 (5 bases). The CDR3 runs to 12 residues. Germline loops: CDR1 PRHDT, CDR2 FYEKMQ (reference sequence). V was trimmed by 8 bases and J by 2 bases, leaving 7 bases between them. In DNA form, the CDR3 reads TGTGCCAGCGGGACCGCTGGAAACACCATATATTTT. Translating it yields CASGTAGNTIYF. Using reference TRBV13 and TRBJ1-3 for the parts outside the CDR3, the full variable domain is AAGVIQSPRHLIKEKRETATLKCYPIPRHDTVYWYQQGPGQDPQFLISFYEKMQSDKGSIPDRFSAQQFSDYHSELNMSSLELGDSALYFCASGTAGNTIYFGEGSWLTVV.

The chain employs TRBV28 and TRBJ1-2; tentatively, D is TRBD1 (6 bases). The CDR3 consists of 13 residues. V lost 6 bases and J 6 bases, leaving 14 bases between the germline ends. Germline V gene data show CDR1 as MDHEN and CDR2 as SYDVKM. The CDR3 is CASRIQGVDGYTF. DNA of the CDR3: TGTGCCAGCAGGATACAGGGAGTGGATGGCTACACCTTC.

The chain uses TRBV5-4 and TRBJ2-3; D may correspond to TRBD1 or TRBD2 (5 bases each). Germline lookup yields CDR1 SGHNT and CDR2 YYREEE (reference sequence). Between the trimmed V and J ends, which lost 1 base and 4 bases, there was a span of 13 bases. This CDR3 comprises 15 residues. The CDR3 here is CASSLPSGTSDTQYF. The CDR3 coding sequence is TGTGCCAGCAGCTTGCCCTCAGGGACGTCAGATACGCAGTATTTT.

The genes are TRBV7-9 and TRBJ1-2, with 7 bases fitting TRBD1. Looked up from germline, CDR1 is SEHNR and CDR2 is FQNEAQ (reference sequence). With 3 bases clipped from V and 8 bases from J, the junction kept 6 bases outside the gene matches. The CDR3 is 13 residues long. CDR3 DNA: TGTGCCAGCAGCTTCGGGAGGGGGCGAGGCTACACCTTC. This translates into CASSFGRGRGYTF.

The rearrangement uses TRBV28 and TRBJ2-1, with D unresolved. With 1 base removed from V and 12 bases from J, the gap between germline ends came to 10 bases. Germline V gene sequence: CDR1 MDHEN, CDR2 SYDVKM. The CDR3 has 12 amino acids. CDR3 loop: CASSLFPMGQFF. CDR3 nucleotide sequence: TGTGCCAGCAGTTTATTCCCAATGGGGCAGTTCTTC.

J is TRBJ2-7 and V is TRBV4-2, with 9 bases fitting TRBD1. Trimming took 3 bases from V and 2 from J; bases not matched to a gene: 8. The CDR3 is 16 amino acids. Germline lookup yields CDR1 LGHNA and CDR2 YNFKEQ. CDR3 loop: CASSHGQGSTAYEQYF. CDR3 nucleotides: TGTGCCAGCAGCCACGGACAGGGGTCGACCGCCTACGAGCAGTACTTC.

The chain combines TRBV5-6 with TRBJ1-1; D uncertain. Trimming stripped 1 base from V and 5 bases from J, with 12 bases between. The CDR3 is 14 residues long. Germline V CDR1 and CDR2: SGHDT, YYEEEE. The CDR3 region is CASSLRDMWTEAFF. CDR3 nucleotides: TGTGCCAGCAGCTTGCGAGATATGTGGACTGAAGCTTTCTTT.

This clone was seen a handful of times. The CDR3 is CASSFTGFDGYTF. The CDR3 DNA follows: TGTGCCAGCAGTTTCACTGGGTTCGACGGCTACACCTTC. The chain has TRBV5-4 and TRBJ1-2; D is undetermined. The V and J ends lost 5 bases and 8 bases respectively, with 16 bases between them. CDR3 size: 13 residues. Germline V CDR1 and CDR2: SGHNT, YYREEE (reference sequence).

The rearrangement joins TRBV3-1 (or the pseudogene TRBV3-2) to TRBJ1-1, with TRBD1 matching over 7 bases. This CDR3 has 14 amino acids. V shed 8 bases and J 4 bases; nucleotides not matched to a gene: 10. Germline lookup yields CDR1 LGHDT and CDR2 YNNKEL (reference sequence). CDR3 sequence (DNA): TGTGCCAGCCTGGGTACAGGGGAATCCACTGAAGCTTTCTTT. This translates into CASLGTGESTEAFF.

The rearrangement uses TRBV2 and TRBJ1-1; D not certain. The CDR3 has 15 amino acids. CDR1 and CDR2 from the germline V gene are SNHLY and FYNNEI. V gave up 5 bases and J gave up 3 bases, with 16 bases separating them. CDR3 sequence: CASSPHDGFDTEAFF. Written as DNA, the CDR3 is TGTGCCAGCAGTCCCCACGACGGTTTTGACACTGAAGCTTTCTTT.

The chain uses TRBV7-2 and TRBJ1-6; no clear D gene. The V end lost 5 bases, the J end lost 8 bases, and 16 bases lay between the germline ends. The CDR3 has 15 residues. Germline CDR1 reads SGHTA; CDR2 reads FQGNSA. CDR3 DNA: TGTGCCAGCAGCATCGGTCGGGGTATTTATTCACCCCTCCACTTT. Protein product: CASSIGRGIYSPLHF.

CDR3 DNA: TGTGCCAGCAGCCTCGGGACAGGGGGTGATTCACCCCTCCACTTT. Protein sequence: CASSLGTGGDSPLHF. This rearrangement joins TRBV3-1 (or the pseudogene TRBV3-2) to TRBJ1-6; TRBD1 aligns across 11 bases. Trimming took 4 bases from V and 8 from J; bases not matched to a gene: 4. The CDR3 extends over 15 amino acids. CDR1 and CDR2 from the germline V gene are LGHDT and YNNKEL (reference sequence).

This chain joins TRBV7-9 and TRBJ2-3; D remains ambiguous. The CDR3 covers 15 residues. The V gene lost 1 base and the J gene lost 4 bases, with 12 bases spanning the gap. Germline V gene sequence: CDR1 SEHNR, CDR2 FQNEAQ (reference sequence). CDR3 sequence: CASSLEGARSDTQYF. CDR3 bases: TGTGCCAGCAGCTTAGAAGGTGCAAGATCAGATACGCAGTATTTT.

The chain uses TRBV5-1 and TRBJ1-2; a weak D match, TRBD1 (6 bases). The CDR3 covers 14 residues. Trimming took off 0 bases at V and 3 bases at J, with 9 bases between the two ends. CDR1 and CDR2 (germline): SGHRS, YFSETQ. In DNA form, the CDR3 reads TGCGCCAGCAGCTTGGGACAGGAAGACTATGGCTACACCTTC. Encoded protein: CASSLGQEDYGYTF.

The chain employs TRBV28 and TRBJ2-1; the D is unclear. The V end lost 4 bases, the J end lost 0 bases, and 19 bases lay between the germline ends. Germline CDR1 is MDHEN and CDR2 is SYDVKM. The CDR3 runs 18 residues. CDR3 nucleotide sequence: TGTGCCAGCAGTTCCCCTAAGACCCAGCGAAGCTCCTACAATGAGCAGTTCTTC. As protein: CASSSPKTQRSSYNEQFF.

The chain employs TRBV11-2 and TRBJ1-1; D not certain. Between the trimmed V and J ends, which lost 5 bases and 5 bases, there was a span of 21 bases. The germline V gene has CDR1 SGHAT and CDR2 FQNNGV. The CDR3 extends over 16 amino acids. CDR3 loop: CASSAYPGSAGTEAFF. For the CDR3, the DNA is TGTGCCAGCAGCGCATACCCGGGCTCGGCGGGGACTGAAGCTTTCTTT.